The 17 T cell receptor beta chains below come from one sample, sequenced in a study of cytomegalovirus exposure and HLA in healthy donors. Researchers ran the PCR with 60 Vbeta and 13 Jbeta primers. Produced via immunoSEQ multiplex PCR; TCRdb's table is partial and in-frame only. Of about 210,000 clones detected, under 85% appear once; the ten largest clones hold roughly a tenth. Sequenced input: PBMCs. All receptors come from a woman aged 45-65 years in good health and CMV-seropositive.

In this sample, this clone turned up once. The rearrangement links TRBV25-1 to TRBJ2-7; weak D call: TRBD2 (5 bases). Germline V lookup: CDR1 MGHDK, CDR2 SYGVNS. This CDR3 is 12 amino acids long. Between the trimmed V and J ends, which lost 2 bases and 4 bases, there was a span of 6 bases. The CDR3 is CASSERGYEQYF. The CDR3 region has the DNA TGTGCCAGCAGTGAACGGGGTTACGAGCAGTACTTC.

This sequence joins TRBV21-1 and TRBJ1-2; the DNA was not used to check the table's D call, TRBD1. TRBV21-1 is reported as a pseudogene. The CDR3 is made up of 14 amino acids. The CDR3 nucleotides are TGTGCCAGCAGCAAAGTAAGGGGGCCGTCTGGCTACACCTTC. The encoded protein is CASSKVRGPSGYTF.

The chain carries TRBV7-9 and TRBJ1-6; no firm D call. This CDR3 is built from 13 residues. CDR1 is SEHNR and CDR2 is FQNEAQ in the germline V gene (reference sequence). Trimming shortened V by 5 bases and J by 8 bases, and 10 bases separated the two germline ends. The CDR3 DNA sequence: TGTGCCAGCAGCCCCGATTCAGATTCACCCCTCCACTTT. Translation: CASSPDSDSPLHF.

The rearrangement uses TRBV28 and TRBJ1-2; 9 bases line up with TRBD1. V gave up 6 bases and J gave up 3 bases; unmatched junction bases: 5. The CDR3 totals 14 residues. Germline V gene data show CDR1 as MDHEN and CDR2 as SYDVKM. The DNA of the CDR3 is TGTGCCAGCAGAGAAACAGGGGGCGACTATGGCTACACCTTC. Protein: CASRETGGDYGYTF.

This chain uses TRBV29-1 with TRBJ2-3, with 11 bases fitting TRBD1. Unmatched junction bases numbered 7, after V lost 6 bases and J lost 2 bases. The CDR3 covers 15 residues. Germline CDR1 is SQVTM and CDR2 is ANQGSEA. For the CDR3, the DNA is TGCAGCGTACCCGGACAGGGGGCCGACACAGATACGCAGTATTTT. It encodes CSVPGQGADTDTQYF.

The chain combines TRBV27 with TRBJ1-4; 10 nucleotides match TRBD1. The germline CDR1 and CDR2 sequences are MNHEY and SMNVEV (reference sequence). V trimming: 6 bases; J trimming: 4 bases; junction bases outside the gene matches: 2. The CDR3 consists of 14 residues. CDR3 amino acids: CASRDRGGNEKLFF. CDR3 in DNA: TGTGCCAGCAGGGACAGGGGGGGTAATGAAAAACTGTTTTTT.

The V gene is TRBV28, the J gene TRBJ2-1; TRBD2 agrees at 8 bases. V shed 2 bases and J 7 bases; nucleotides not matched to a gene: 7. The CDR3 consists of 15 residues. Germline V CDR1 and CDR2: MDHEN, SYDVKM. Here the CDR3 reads CASSLAGGRMNEQFF. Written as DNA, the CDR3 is TGTGCCAGCAGTTTAGCGGGGGGCCGTATGAATGAGCAGTTCTTC.

CDR3 nucleotide sequence: TGTGCCAGCAGCTGGACCGGGACTACCTACGAGCAGTACTTC. Its translation: CASSWTGTTYEQYF. The V gene is TRBV11-3, the J gene TRBJ2-7; 7 nucleotides match TRBD2. The CDR3 sequence is 14 residues long. Germline CDR1 and CDR2: SGHNT and YENEEA. The junction had 5 bases not matched to a gene; V was cut back by 4 bases and J by 2 bases.

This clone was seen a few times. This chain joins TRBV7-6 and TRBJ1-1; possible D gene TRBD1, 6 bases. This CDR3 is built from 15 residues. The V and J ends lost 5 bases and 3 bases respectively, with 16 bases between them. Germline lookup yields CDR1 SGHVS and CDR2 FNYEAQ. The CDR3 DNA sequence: TGTGCCAGCAGCCTCGACGGGGGGGCCCACACTGAAGCTTTCTTT. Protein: CASSLDGGAHTEAFF.

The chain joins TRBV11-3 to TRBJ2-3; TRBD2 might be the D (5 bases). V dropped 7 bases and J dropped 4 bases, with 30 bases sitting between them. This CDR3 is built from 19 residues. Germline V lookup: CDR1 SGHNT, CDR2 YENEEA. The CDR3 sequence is CASKPRGRHKSTGSDTQYF. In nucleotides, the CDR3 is TGTGCCAGCAAACCCCGAGGGAGACACAAGTCAACCGGGTCAGATACGCAGTATTTT.

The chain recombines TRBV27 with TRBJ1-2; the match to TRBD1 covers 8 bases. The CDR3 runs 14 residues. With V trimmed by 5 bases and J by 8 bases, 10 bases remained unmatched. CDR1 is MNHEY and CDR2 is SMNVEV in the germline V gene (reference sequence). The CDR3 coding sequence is TGTGCCAGCAGTCCTAGGACAGGGTACGAGGGCTACACCTTC. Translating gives CASSPRTGYEGYTF.

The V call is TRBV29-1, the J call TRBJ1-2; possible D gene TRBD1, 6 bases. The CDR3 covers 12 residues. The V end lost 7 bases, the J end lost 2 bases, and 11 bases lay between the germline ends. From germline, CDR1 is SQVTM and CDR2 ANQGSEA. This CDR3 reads CSDRTENYGYTF. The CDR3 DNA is TGCAGCGATCGGACAGAAAACTATGGCTACACCTTC. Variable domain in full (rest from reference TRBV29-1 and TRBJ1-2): SAVISQKPSRDICQRGTSLTIQCQVDSQVTMMFWYRQQPGQSLTLIATANQGSEATYESGFVIDKFPISRPNLTFSTLTVSNMSPEDSSIYLCSDRTENYGYTFGSGTRLTVV.

CDR3 sequence (DNA): TGTGCCAGCAGCCCCCGGACTCATAGCTCCTACAATGAGCAGTTCTTC. This translates into CASSPRTHSSYNEQFF. This sequence joins TRBV7-9 and TRBJ2-1; weak D call: TRBD2 (5 bases). This CDR3 has 16 amino acids. Germline CDR1 and CDR2: SEHNR and FQNEAQ (reference sequence). Between the trimmed V and J ends, which lost 5 bases and 0 bases, there was a span of 14 bases. Using reference TRBV7-9 and TRBJ2-1 for the parts outside the CDR3, the full variable domain is DTGVSQNPRHKITKRGQNVTFRCDPISEHNRLYWYRQTLGQGPEFLTYFQNEAQLEKSRLLSDRFSAERPKGSFSTLEIQRTEQGDSAMYLCASSPRTHSSYNEQFFGPGTRLTVL.

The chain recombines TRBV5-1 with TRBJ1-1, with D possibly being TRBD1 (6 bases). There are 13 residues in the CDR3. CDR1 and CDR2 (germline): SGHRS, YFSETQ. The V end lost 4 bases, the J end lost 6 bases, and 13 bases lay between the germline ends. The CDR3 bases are TGCGCCAGCAGCCGGGGGGCAAGGCCTGAAGCTTTCTTT. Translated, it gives CASSRGARPEAFF.

The CDR3: CASSYSIGDTQYF. The CDR3 DNA follows: TGTGCCAGCAGTTACTCGATCGGGGATACGCAGTATTTT. This chain joins TRBV6-5 and TRBJ2-3; D is ambiguous. Germline-derived CDR1 and CDR2 are MNHEY and SVGAGI. V lost 0 bases and J 6 bases, leaving 7 bases between the germline ends. The CDR3 length is 13 residues.

DNA for the CDR3: TGTGCCAGCTCACCACTCGACAGGTATGACGGCTACACCTTC. Its translation is CASSPLDRYDGYTF. The V and J genes are TRBV18 and TRBJ1-2; D may be TRBD1 (6 bases). V shed 1 base and J shed 8 bases, with 14 bases lying between them. Per the germline V gene, CDR1 is KGHSH and CDR2 is LQKENI. The CDR3 totals 14 residues.

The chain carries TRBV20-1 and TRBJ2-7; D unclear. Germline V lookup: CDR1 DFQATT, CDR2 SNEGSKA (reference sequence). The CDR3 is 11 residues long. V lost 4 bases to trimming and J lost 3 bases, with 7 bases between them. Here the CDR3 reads CSAKHHYEQYF. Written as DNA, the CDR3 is TGCAGTGCTAAACACCACTACGAGCAGTACTTC.